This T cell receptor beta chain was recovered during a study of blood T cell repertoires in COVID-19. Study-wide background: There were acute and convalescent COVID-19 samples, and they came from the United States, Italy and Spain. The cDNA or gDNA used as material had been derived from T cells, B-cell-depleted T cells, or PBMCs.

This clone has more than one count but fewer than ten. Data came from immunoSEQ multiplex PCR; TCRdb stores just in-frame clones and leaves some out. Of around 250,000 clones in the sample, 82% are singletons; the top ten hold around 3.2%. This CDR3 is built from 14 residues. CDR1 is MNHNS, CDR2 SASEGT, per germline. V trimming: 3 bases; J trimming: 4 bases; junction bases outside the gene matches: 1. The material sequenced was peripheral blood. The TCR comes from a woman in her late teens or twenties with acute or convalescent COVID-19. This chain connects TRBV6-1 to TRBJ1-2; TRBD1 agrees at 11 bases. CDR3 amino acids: CASSEDRGLYGYTF. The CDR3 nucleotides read TGTGCCAGCAGTGAGGACAGGGGGCTCTATGGCTACACCTTC.